This T cell receptor beta chain was recovered during a study of cytomegalovirus exposure and HLA in healthy donors. V lost 4 bases to trimming and J lost 0 bases; unmatched junction nucleotides: 7. Germline V lookup: CDR1 SGHNT, CDR2 YYREEE (reference sequence). The CDR3 has 16 residues. PCR amplification relied on 60 Vbeta primers (plus 13 Jbeta primers). The repertoire was sequenced with immunoSEQ multiplex PCR; TCRdb's copy has only in-frame clones and lacks some. The sample holds about 81,000 clones, about 80% seen once. The receptor's source is a man aged 50-60 years in good health and CMV-seropositive. V gene TRBV5-4 combines with J gene TRBJ2-1; 7 bases line up with TRBD2. The sequenced sample consisted of PBMCs. CDR3 loop: CASSARDYLSYNEQFF. The CDR3 DNA reads TGTGCCAGCAGCGCGAGGGACTACCTCTCCTACAATGAGCAGTTCTTC.